The entry that follows covers one T cell receptor beta chain sequence. This sample stems from a study of OX40 agonist ivuxolimab in advanced cancers. Systemic immunosuppression or autoimmune disease history was grounds to exclude patients. There are 16 residues in the CDR3. Trimming left V 5 bases short and J 4 bases short, with 20 bases between. Germline V lookup: CDR1 SGHAT, CDR2 FQNNGV. Using immunoSEQ multiplex PCR, the repertoire was profiled, and TCRdb retains in-frame clones only, with some absent. The sample holds more than 25,000 clones, about 88% seen once. This material consisted of CD4+ or CD8+ T cells sorted from blood, taken in a trial of the OX40 agonist ivuxolimab. J is TRBJ1-2 and V is TRBV11-2; maybe TRBD1 (6 bases). This TCR derives from an adult with an advanced solid tumor such as melanoma, head and neck, liver or kidney cancer. The DNA for the CDR3 is TGTGCCAGCAGCCAAGATGTCGGCAGGGGACCCTATGGCTACACCTTC. It codes for CASSQDVGRGPYGYTF.